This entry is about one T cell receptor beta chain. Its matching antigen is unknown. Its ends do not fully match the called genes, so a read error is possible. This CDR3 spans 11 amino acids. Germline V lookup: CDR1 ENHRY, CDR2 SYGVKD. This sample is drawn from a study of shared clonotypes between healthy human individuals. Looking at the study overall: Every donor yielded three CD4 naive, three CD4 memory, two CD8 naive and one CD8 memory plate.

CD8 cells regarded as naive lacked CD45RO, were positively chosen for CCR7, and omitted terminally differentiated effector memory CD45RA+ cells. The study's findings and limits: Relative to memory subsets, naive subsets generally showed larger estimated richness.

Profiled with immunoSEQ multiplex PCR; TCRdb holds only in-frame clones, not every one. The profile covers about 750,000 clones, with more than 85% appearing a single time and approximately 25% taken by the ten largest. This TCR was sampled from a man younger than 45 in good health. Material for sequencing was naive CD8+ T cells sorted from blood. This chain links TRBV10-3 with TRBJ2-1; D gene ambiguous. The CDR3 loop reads CAIAWNNERFF. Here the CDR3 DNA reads TGTGCCATCGCATGGAACAATGAGCGGTTCTTC.